The source of this T cell receptor (beta chain) is a study of shared clonotypes between healthy human individuals. Study as a whole: A few men and a couple of women, aged 18 to 49, were donors.

Clones were sequenced by immunoSEQ multiplex PCR, and TCRdb holds only the in-frame ones, with some missing. The sample includes roughly 660,000 clones, roughly 87% of them seen just once. Looked up from germline, CDR1 is MGHRA and CDR2 is YSYEKL. J lost 7 bases, V lost 0 bases, and 2 bases had no gene match. The CDR3 sequence is 15 residues long. Free of recent acute infections or vaccinations, the donors were healthy HIV-negative adults. The sequenced sample consisted of memory CD8+ T cells from PBMCs. Subset indicated: CD45RO+ cells pooled with CCR7-negative TemRA cells. The rearrangement links TRBV4-1 to TRBJ2-1; 11 bases fit TRBD2. The source is a man in his late teens or twenties in good health. Some clones in this sample may be carry-over from other donors' samples. The CDR3 is CASSQERTSGNEQFF. In DNA, the CDR3 is TGCGCCAGCAGCCAAGAAAGGACTAGCGGGAATGAGCAGTTCTTC.